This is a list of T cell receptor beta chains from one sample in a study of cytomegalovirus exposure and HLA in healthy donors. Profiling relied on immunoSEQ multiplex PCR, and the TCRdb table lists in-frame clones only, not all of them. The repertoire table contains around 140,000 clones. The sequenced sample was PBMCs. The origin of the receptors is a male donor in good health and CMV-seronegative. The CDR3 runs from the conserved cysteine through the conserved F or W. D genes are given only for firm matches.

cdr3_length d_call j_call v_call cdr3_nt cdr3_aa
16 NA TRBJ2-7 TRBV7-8 TGTGCCAGCAGCTTAGCGCGGCGGGGGCTTTCCTACGAGCAGTACTTC CASSLARRGLSYEQYF
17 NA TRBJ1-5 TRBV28 TGTGCCAGCAGTTTACAGGGCCGGTTTACTGGCAATCAGCCCCAGCATTTT CASSLQGRFTGNQPQHF
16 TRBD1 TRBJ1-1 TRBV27 TGTGCCAGCAGTTTAAGGTTTCAGGGGGCCCGCACTGAAGCTTTCTTT CASSLRFQGARTEAFF
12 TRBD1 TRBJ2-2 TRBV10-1 TGCGCCAGCAGACAGGGGACCGGGGAGCTGTTTTTT CASRQGTGELFF
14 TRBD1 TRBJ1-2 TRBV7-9 TGTGCCAGCAACCCCCCAGGGGGCTTCTATGGCTACACCTTC CASNPPGGFYGYTF
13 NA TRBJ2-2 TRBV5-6 TGTGCCAGCAGCGGCACGAACACCGGGGAGCTGTTTTTT CASSGTNTGELFF
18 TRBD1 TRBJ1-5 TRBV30 TGTGCCTGGAGTCATGGACAGGGGCCGTCCCATAGCAATCAGCCCCAGCATTTT CAWSHGQGPSHSNQPQHF
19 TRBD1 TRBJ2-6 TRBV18 TGTGCCAGCTCAGCTTTTCCGGGACAGGGTGTTTCTGGGGCCAACGTCCTGACTTTC CASSAFPGQGVSGANVLTF
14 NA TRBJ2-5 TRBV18 TGTGCCAGCTCACCCCCCAGCAGGCAAGAGACCCAGTACTTC CASSPPSRQETQYF
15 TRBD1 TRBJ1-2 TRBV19 TGTGCCAGTAGTACTCCCGGGACAGGGAAAGACGGCTACACCTTC CASSTPGTGKDGYTF
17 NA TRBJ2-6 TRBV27 TGTGCCAGCAGTTTGCGGGGCAGGGTGGCCGGGGCCAACGTCCTGACTTTC CASSLRGRVAGANVLTF
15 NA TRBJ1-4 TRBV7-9 TGTGCCAGCAGCGATCGAAGACAGGACAATGAAAAACTGTTTTTT CASSDRRQDNEKLFF
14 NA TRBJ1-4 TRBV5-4 TGTGCCAGCAGCTTCGGTACAGGGAATGAAAAACTGTTTTTT CASSFGTGNEKLFF
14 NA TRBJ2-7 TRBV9 TGTGCCAGCAGCGTAGAACTAGCATCCCACGAGCAGTACTTC CASSVELASHEQYF
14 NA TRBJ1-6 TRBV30 TGTGCCTGGAAGGGGATGGGTATGTATTCACCCCTCCACTTT CAWKGMGMYSPLHF
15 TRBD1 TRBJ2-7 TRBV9 TGTGCCAGCAGCGTAGCCACAGGGGGCCTATACGAGCAGTACTTC CASSVATGGLYEQYF
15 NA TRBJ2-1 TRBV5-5 TGTGCCAGCAGCTTGGCCCGGACCCTCGGAGGCGAGCAGTTCTTC CASSLARTLGGEQFF
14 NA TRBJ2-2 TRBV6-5 TGTGCCAGCAGTTATGGGGCAAACACCGGGGAGCTGTTTTTT CASSYGANTGELFF